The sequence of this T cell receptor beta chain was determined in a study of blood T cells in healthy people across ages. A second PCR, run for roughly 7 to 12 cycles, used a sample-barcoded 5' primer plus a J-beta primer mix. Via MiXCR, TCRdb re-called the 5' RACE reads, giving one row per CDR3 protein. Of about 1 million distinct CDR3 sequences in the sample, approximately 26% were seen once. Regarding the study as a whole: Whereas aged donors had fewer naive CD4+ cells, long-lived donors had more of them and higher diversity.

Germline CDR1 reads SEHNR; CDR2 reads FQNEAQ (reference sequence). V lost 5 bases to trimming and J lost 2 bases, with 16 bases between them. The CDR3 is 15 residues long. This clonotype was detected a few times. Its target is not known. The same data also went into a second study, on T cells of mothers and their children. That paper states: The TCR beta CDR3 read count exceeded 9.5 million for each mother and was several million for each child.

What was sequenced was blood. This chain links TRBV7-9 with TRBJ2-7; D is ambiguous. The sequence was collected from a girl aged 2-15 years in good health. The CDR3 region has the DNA TGTGCCAGCAGCCCTCTTATGGCCAGTCCCTACGAGCAGTACTTC. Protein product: CASSPLMASPYEQYF.